This T cell receptor beta chain was documented in a study of T cell responses to AZD1222 COVID-19 vaccine. Study results and limitations: All repertoire sampling was performed exclusively after the peak T cell response.

This CDR3 has 15 amino acids. Germline assignment: CDR1 LGHDT and CDR2 YNNKEL (reference sequence). V lost 5 bases and J lost 4; bases outside the gene matches: 8. Pooling was applied to second doses at about 4 or about 12 weeks. Produced via immunoSEQ multiplex PCR; TCRdb's table is partial and in-frame only. The profile shows about 180,000 clones, around 90% of them singletons. A remark on this clone: Antigen specificity is unknown.

The clonotype was recovered from an adult who received the AZD1222 COVID-19 vaccine. The material sequenced was peripheral blood, taken 28 days after the second AZD1222 dose. This rearrangement joins TRBV3-1 (or the pseudogene TRBV3-2) to TRBJ2-7, with 10 nucleotides matching TRBD1. CDR3 in amino acids: CASSFRDRGTYEQYF. CDR3 DNA sequence: TGTGCCAGCAGCTTCCGGGACAGGGGTACTTACGAGCAGTACTTC.